These 17 T cell receptor beta chains originate from one sample sequenced in a study of blood T cell repertoires in COVID-19. TCRdb's copy holds only in-frame clones and misses some; the assay was immunoSEQ multiplex PCR. The sample has about 200,000 clones, less than 90% seen once. The sequencing sample was made of PBMCs or T cells enriched from blood (not recorded which). The receptor source for this set is a woman aged 25 to 39 who had been exposed to COVID-19.

On this clone: Other DNA sequences in the sample encode the same CDR3. V is TRBV30 and J is TRBJ2-1; weak D call: TRBD1 (6 bases). CDR1 is GTSNPN and CDR2 is SVGIG in the germline V gene (reference sequence). CDR3 length equals 11 residues. Trimming removed 0 bases from V and 9 bases from J, with 6 bases in between. In nucleotides, the CDR3 is TGTGCCTGGAGTGTAGGGGGTGAGCAGTTCTTC. Translated, it gives CAWSVGGEQFF.

Here the CDR3 DNA reads TGTGCCAGCGGGCAGGGTAGCAATCAGCCCCAGCATTTT. This gives the protein CASGQGSNQPQHF. The V call is TRBV2, the J call TRBJ1-5, with D possibly TRBD1 on 5 matching bases. Trimming took 8 bases from V and 0 from J, leaving 8 bases between them. The CDR3 length is 13 residues. Germline CDR1 and CDR2: SNHLY and FYNNEI.

This clone was detected ten times or more. The V gene is TRBV5-1, the J gene TRBJ1-2; the D gene is possibly TRBD1 (6 bases). This CDR3 is 15 amino acids long. The germline V gene has CDR1 SGHRS and CDR2 YFSETQ. V shed 4 bases and J shed 6 bases, with 19 bases lying between them. The CDR3 loop reads CASSLRQAASDGYTF. In nucleotides, the CDR3 is TGCGCCAGCAGCCTCCGACAGGCCGCCTCCGATGGCTACACCTTC.

This clone has only one observation. The chain joins TRBV2 to TRBJ2-2; 16 bases match TRBD2. V trimming: 3 bases; J trimming: 4 bases; junction bases outside the gene matches: 2. The germline CDR1 and CDR2 sequences are SNHLY and FYNNEI. CDR3 length equals 17 residues. CDR3 DNA sequence: TGTGCCAGCAGTGAGGGACTAGCGGGGGGGCTCACCGGGGAGCTGTTTTTT. It is translated as CASSEGLAGGLTGELFF.

This chain joins TRBV27 and TRBJ2-2; D perhaps matches TRBD1 (5 bases). This CDR3 is 18 amino acids long. Germline V gene data show CDR1 as MNHEY and CDR2 as SMNVEV (reference sequence). Trimming took 4 bases from V and 0 from J, leaving 18 bases between them. CDR3 amino acids: CASSYRRTTPPNTGELFF. The CDR3 DNA reads as TGTGCCAGCAGTTACAGGAGAACGACGCCTCCGAACACCGGGGAGCTGTTTTTT.

The chain is built from TRBV19 and TRBJ1-4; 12 bases map to TRBD1. V dropped 1 base and J dropped 7; count of bases not matched to a gene: 7. The germline gives CDR1 LNHDA, CDR2 SQIVND (reference sequence). The CDR3 contains 17 residues. CDR3 DNA: TGTGCCAGTAGTATAGGAATAGGGGACAGGGGGCGTGAAAAACTGTTTTTT. This encodes CASSIGIGDRGREKLFF.

This sequence joins TRBV5-4 and TRBJ1-6; TRBD1 aligns across 7 bases. Trimming removed 0 bases from V and 0 bases from J; junction bases left unmatched: 3. The CDR3 runs 17 residues. Germline V gene lookup returns CDR1 SGHNT and CDR2 YYREEE (reference sequence). DNA for the CDR3: TGTGCCAGCAGCTTGGGGGGACAGAGCTCCTATAATTCACCCCTCCACTTT. Translated: CASSLGGQSSYNSPLHF.

This clone was counted once. This rearrangement joins TRBV12-2 to TRBJ1-5; the table's TRBD1 call for D was not verified on the DNA. TRBV12-2 is a recognized pseudogene. This CDR3 spans 17 amino acids. The CDR3 sequence is CASRWGGRGTSNQPQHF. The CDR3 bases are TGTGCAAGTCGCTGGGGTGGGCGAGGGACAAGCAATCAGCCCCAGCATTTT.

CDR3 region: CSVERTGLAGELFF. The CDR3 DNA reads as TGCAGCGTTGAGCGTACAGGGTTGGCCGGGGAGCTGTTTTTT. V is TRBV29-1 and J is TRBJ2-2; TRBD1 is a possible D gene (6 bases). CDR3 length equals 14 residues. Germline V gene lookup returns CDR1 SQVTM and CDR2 ANQGSEA. V was pared by 3 bases and J by 6 bases, with 14 bases between.

The chain links TRBV27 to TRBJ1-4; D ambiguous. From germline, CDR1 is MNHEY and CDR2 SMNVEV (reference sequence). Between the trimmed V and J ends, which lost 5 bases and 4 bases, there was a span of 11 bases. This CDR3 has 14 amino acids. The CDR3 DNA reads TGTGCCAGCAGTGCGGGGAGCTTTAATGAAAAACTGTTTTTT. Protein sequence: CASSAGSFNEKLFF.

This clone came up once. The V and J genes are TRBV7-6 and TRBJ2-1, with 12 bases identical to TRBD2. Trimming cost V 5 bases and J 6 bases; bases outside gene matches: 11. The CDR3 sequence is 17 residues long. Germline CDR1 SGHVS, CDR2 FNYEAQ. The CDR3 DNA is TGTGCCAGCAGCATTCGACTAGCGGGAGAACCGAGCAATGAGCAGTTCTTC. Protein product: CASSIRLAGEPSNEQFF.

The V call is TRBV12-2, the J call TRBJ1-3; the DNA was not used to check the table's D call, TRBD1. TRBV12-2 is noted as a pseudogene. The CDR3 extends over 16 amino acids. Here the CDR3 DNA reads TGTGCAAGTCGCGCCCACCTCAGGGGACGCAGGAACACCATATATTTT. Encoded protein: CASRAHLRGRRNTIYF.

This clone turned up a few times. V is TRBV3-1 (or the pseudogene TRBV3-2) and J is TRBJ2-2; 8 nucleotides align to TRBD1. The CDR3 is made up of 17 amino acids. Losses at the gene ends were 4 bases for V and 1 base for J; bases not matched to a gene: 8. Germline V gene lookup returns CDR1 LGHDT and CDR2 YNNKEL (reference sequence). As DNA, the CDR3 is TGTGCCAGCAGCCTTGGGACAGGCCCGTTGAACACCGGGGAGCTGTTTTTT. Protein product: CASSLGTGPLNTGELFF.

V is TRBV29-1 and J is TRBJ2-1; TRBD2 is a possible D gene (6 bases). Germline CDR1 is SQVTM and CDR2 is ANQGSEA. The length of the CDR3 is 11 residues. Trimming took off 6 bases at V and 10 bases at J, with 13 bases between the two ends. CDR3 sequence reads: CSVHTSREQFF. Written as DNA, the CDR3 is TGCAGCGTCCACACTAGCAGGGAGCAGTTCTTC.

The J gene is TRBJ2-1, the V gene TRBV7-9; no reliable D call. V was clipped by 7 bases and J by 9 bases, with 16 bases between them. The germline CDR1 and CDR2 sequences are SEHNR and FQNEAQ (reference sequence). The CDR3 has 13 residues. For the CDR3, the DNA is TGTGCCAGCAAAAAGGAGTCCTATCCTGAGCAGTTCTTC. Its translation is CASKKESYPEQFF.

The chain combines TRBV10-2 with TRBJ1-5; D remains ambiguous. The germline gives CDR1 WSHSY, CDR2 SAAADI. V lost 2 bases and J 0 bases, leaving 11 bases between the germline ends. The CDR3 spans 16 residues. The CDR3 sequence: CASSEGGRNSNQPQHF. DNA of the CDR3: TGCGCCAGCAGTGAGGGAGGTAGAAATAGCAATCAGCCCCAGCATTTT.

The chain links TRBV7-9 to TRBJ1-6; no clear D. The CDR3 is made up of 15 amino acids. Germline assignment: CDR1 SEHNR and CDR2 FQNEAQ (reference sequence). V lost 2 bases, J lost 6 bases, and 11 bases lay in between. The CDR3 protein is CASSLTSNLNSPLHF. The CDR3 DNA follows: TGTGCCAGCAGCTTAACCTCTAACCTTAATTCACCCCTCCACTTT.